This T cell receptor (beta chain) was identified in a study of Ad26.COV2.S vaccination and SARS-CoV-2 variants. Whole-study results and caveats: Marked by substantial breadth, spike-specific CD8+ and CD4+ T cell responses were reportedly seen after vaccination.

This CDR3 is 13 amino acids long. Trimming removed 4 bases from V and 10 bases from J, with 17 bases in between. Per germline, CDR1 SGDLS and CDR2 YYNGEE. The sample's treatment: around 19 received Ad26.COV2.S at low or high dose, single or two shots; about five received placebo; per-sample allocation not given. All samples were drawn on day 63, counting from the first vaccine or placebo injection. Points on this clone: What it recognizes is unknown.

Only in-frame clones appear in the TCRdb table, and some are missing; sequencing was by immunoSEQ multiplex PCR. The table lists some 390,000 clones, approximately 91% of them singletons, with under 4% in the top ten. The chain employs TRBV9 and TRBJ1-1; D is perhaps TRBD1 (5 bases). This receptor was obtained from a person between 18 and 59 years old who received the Ad26.COV2.S COVID-19 vaccine or a placebo. The material was peripheral blood, obtained in a trial of Ad26.COV2.S vaccine versus placebo. CDR3 sequence reads: CASSPQEAQGAFF. The CDR3 nucleotides are TGTGCCAGCAGCCCCCAAGAGGCCCAGGGAGCTTTCTTT.